The clone carrying this TCR beta chain was found many times. What it recognizes is unknown. These data belong to a study of neurological immune-mediated disorders. Study findings and constraints: Healthy controls had more TCR clonal expansion than multiple sclerosis, which showed the least, whereas HTLV-1-associated myelopathy showed the most. TCR-beta repertoires seemed private in all groups, with no expanded CDR3 amino acid sequences shared.

Synthesis of cDNA was performed by 5'RACE using 10-nucleotide random UMIs. One entry per CDR3 protein, called by TCRdb with MiXCR from the 5' RACE reads. The sample has 30,000 or so distinct CDR3 sequences, 4.6% seen once. The ends lost 3 bases at V and 5 bases at J; junction bases unmatched: 7. The germline CDR1 and CDR2 sequences are WSHSY and SAAADI. This CDR3 comprises 15 residues. Volunteers from a blood bank in Maryland, USA, made up the healthy controls. The gene calls are TRBV10-2 and TRBJ1-1; 9 bases line up with TRBD1. Material for sequencing was PBMCs. The TCR sequence derives from a man in his late teens or twenties in good health. The CDR3 region has the DNA TGCGCCAGCAGTGATTTGAACAGGGGGCGAACTGAAGCTTTCTTT. Amino acids: CASSDLNRGRTEAFF.